One TCR beta chain is described in this entry. Antigen unknown. The germline CDR1 and CDR2 sequences are SGHRS and YFSETQ. V dropped 4 bases and J dropped 2; count of bases not matched to a gene: 5. This CDR3 spans 15 amino acids. The data were taken from a study of T cell responses to AZD1222 COVID-19 vaccine. Measured with immunoSEQ multiplex PCR; TCRdb has only the in-frame clones, and not every one. The table has about 98,000 clones, 70% to 90% seen once. Study conclusions and caveats: The donors showed a predominance of white British ancestry and of females, with possible underestimation of clonal diversity.

The sequences come from peripheral blood, collected on day 0 of AZD1222 vaccination. This receptor was taken from an adult in good health. The chain couples TRBV5-1 to TRBJ1-1; TRBD1 agrees at 10 bases. The CDR3 reads CASSRDRGPNTEAFF. The CDR3 DNA follows: TGCGCCAGCAGCAGGGACAGGGGCCCAAACACTGAAGCTTTCTTT. The entire variable domain, with the rest obtained from reference TRBV5-1 and TRBJ1-1, is as follows: KAGVTQTPRYLIKTRGQQVTLSCSPISGHRSVSWYQQTPGQGLQFLFEYFSETQRNKGNFPGRFSGRQFSNSRSEMNVSTLELGDSALYLCASSRDRGPNTEAFFGQGTRLTVV.